This entry describes one T cell receptor beta chain. This specimen belongs to a study of CXCR3-negative and CXCR3-positive naive CD8 T cells. Study summary: TRB reads totalled about 135 million, about 1.5 +/- 0.3 million per library.

Each TRB cDNA library was prepared by 5' RACE (with UMI labels). Following a re-call of the 5' RACE reads, TCRdb has one entry per CDR3 protein and lacks DNA. The repertoire table contains about 6,100 distinct CDR3 sequences. Germline-derived CDR1 and CDR2 are LGHDT and YNNKEL (reference sequence). The CDR3 has 15 amino acids. This TCR came from a human donor in good health. Some clones in this sample may be carry-over from other donors' samples. Sequenced: naive CXCR3- CD8+ T cells from blood. The subset: CD45RO-CCR7+CD27+CD95- naive CD8+ T cells lacking CXCR3 (TNR3-). The J gene is TRBJ2-7, the V gene TRBV3-1; the D gene TCRdb calls, TRBD1, cannot be checked with no DNA. The CDR3: CASSQGTELSYEQYF.